This entry describes one T cell receptor (beta chain). Antigen: not known. One end of the junction varies from germline; a read error may be responsible. On the immunoSEQ platform, TCR beta CDR3s were sequenced at survey depth. Method: immunoSEQ multiplex PCR; TCRdb's copy keeps in-frame clones and lacks some. The top ten clones hold 42% of a sample with 5,500 to 6,000 clones, around two thirds of them seen once. This CDR3 comprises 15 residues. CDR1 is SEHNR, CDR2 FQNEAQ, per germline (reference sequence). This sample is drawn from a study of CD8 T cell repertoires and HIV-1 epitope variants. Study as a whole: T cells were stimulated with Twenty-five Gag and Nef peptides separately. Epitopes were three Gag families plus Nef HW9 and YT9. Equal numbers of autologous T cell-negative cells presented antigen to enriched T cells.

The sequenced sample was cultured CD8+ T cells derived from PBMCs. The source of this sequence is a male donor with HIV. The chain links TRBV7-9 to TRBJ2-3, with 9 bases that match TRBD2. The CDR3 here is CASSLAGAGTDTQYF. DNA of the CDR3: TGTGCCAGCAGTTTAGCGGGAGCTGGCACAGATACGCAGTATTTT.